The clone carrying this T cell receptor beta chain was counted a few times. These data originate in a study of blood T cell repertoires in COVID-19. Background on the study: COVID-19 samples collected from the United States, Italy and Spain covered acute and convalescent phases. PBMCs, B-cell-depleted T cells, or T cells were the source of the cDNA or gDNA that made up the material.

Germline lookup yields CDR1 SNHLY and CDR2 FYNNEI. V lost 4 bases and J lost 4, with 7 bases in between. This CDR3 contains 12 residues. Per the authors' pipeline: For nucleated cells, counts were estimated from reference gene primer amplification. Generated by immunoSEQ multiplex PCR, the TCRdb table keeps only in-frame clones and is missing some. The D gene and trimming were derived from the DNA, and the V and J assignments and clone size from that table. The sample has about 71,000 clones, roughly 86% seen once; the top ten hold 6.9%. The chain uses TRBV2 and TRBJ1-2; possible D gene TRBD1, 6 bases. Sequenced material: peripheral blood. The sequence came from a man over 45 with active COVID-19. CDR3 protein: CASSVDSYGYTF. CDR3 bases: TGTGCCAGCAGTGTGGACAGCTATGGCTACACCTTC.